This passage covers 15 T cell receptor beta chains from one sample sequenced in a study of cytomegalovirus exposure and HLA in healthy donors. The PCR was carried out with 60 Vbeta primers and 13 Jbeta primers. Measured with immunoSEQ multiplex PCR; TCRdb has only the in-frame clones, and not every one. The sample data list roughly 43,000 clones. Input material: PBMCs. These receptors came from a woman aged 40 to 49 in good health and CMV-seronegative.

The chain couples TRBV19 to TRBJ2-5; 9 nucleotides agree with TRBD2. There are 16 residues in the CDR3. Germline V gene lookup returns CDR1 LNHDA and CDR2 SQIVND (reference sequence). V lost 4 bases to trimming and J lost 3 bases; unmatched junction nucleotides: 9. CDR3 protein: CASSNWREGLEETQYF. CDR3 in DNA: TGTGCCAGTAGTAATTGGCGGGAGGGCCTAGAAGAGACCCAGTACTTC.

J is TRBJ2-1 and V is TRBV9, with 10 positions matching TRBD2. The ends lost 0 bases at V and 5 bases at J; junction bases unmatched: 5. Germline-derived CDR1 and CDR2 are SGDLS and YYNGEE. CDR3 size: 16 residues. This chain's CDR3 is CASSVVLAGAHNEQFF. The CDR3 DNA sequence: TGTGCCAGCAGCGTAGTCCTAGCGGGAGCCCACAATGAGCAGTTCTTC.

The chain is built from TRBV5-1 and TRBJ2-4; TRBD1 agrees at 7 bases. The CDR3 consists of 16 residues. J lost 0 bases, V lost 6 bases, and 9 bases had no gene match. CDR1 and CDR2 (germline): SGHRS, YFSETQ. CDR3: CASTQGDHLAKNIQYF. In DNA, the CDR3 is TGCGCCAGCACCCAGGGGGACCATTTAGCCAAAAACATTCAGTACTTC.

The J gene is TRBJ1-2, the V gene TRBV7-2, with D maybe TRBD1 (5 bases). Deletions cut 5 bases from V and 2 bases from J, with 18 bases between. The germline V gene encodes CDR1 SGHTA and CDR2 FQGNSA. This CDR3 is built from 16 residues. CDR3 nucleotides: TGTGCCAGCAGCCCCCGACAGTTCGTGGGCAACTATGGCTACACCTTC. Encoded protein: CASSPRQFVGNYGYTF. The entire variable domain, with the rest obtained from reference TRBV7-2 and TRBJ1-2, is as follows: GAGVSQSPSNKVTEKGKDVELRCDPISGHTALYWYRQSLGQGLEFLIYFQGNSAPDKSGLPSDRFSAERTGGSVSTLTIQRTQQEDSAVYLCASSPRQFVGNYGYTFGSGTRLTVV.

The chain is built from TRBV18 and TRBJ2-7; D is possibly TRBD2 (6 bases). Deletions cut 3 bases from V and 5 bases from J, with 14 bases between. The CDR3 sequence is 14 residues long. The germline V gene has CDR1 KGHSH and CDR2 LQKENI. The CDR3 DNA reads as TGTGCCAGCTCACCCCCAGGGAGGATCCACGAGCAGTACTTC. It is translated as CASSPPGRIHEQYF.

V is TRBV10-1 and J is TRBJ2-7, with TRBD2 matching 7 bases. In germline, CDR1 is WNHNN, CDR2 SYGVQD (reference sequence). The CDR3 has 19 residues. V was clipped by 8 bases and J by 0 bases; unmatched bases: 22. CDR3 amino acids: CASSYYRSPEGGSSYEQYF. The CDR3 coding sequence is TGCGCCAGCTCGTACTATCGGAGCCCGGAGGGCGGGAGCTCCTACGAGCAGTACTTC.

The chain is built from TRBV6-5 and TRBJ1-2; the match to TRBD1 covers 10 bases. Trimming removed 2 bases from V and 4 bases from J; junction bases left unmatched: 4. The CDR3 spans 15 residues. CDR1 and CDR2 (germline): MNHEY, SVGAGI. The CDR3 here is CASSYRDRGLYGYTF. The CDR3 coding sequence is TGTGCCAGCAGTTACCGCGACAGGGGGCTCTATGGCTACACCTTC.

The rearrangement uses TRBV7-9 and TRBJ1-1; unclear D gene. This CDR3 region has 13 residues. Between the trimmed V and J ends, which lost 2 bases and 1 base, there was a span of 5 bases. The germline V gene has CDR1 SEHNR and CDR2 FQNEAQ (reference sequence). This CDR3 is CASSLTGNTEAFF. The CDR3 region has the DNA TGTGCCAGCAGCTTAACTGGGAACACTGAAGCTTTCTTT.

This chain connects TRBV28 to TRBJ2-1, with 9 positions matching TRBD1. V was pared by 5 bases and J by 5 bases, with 10 bases of the junction left unmatched. The germline V gene encodes CDR1 MDHEN and CDR2 SYDVKM. This CDR3 is built from 16 residues. In DNA form, the CDR3 reads TGTGCCAGCAGTCTACACGGACAGGGGAGAGACAATGAGCAGTTCTTC. Translated, it gives CASSLHGQGRDNEQFF.

CDR3 coding DNA: TGCGCCAGCAGCCAAGGCGGGGGAGCCAGGGACATTCGGGAGCAGTACTTC. Protein sequence: CASSQGGGARDIREQYF. The J gene is TRBJ2-7, the V gene TRBV4-1; D might be TRBD2 (7 bases). The germline V gene has CDR1 MGHRA and CDR2 YSYEKL. CDR3 length equals 17 residues. Trimming removed 1 base at V and 7 bases at J, with 23 bases between.

The rearrangement joins TRBV15 to TRBJ1-5; 7 bases agree with TRBD1. CDR3 length: 15 residues. Trimming cost V 0 bases and J 6 bases; bases outside gene matches: 5. Looked up from germline, CDR1 is LNHNV and CDR2 is YYDKDF (reference sequence). The CDR3 DNA reads as TGTGCCACCAGCAGAGAGGAGGGGGCAGGTCAGCCCCAGCATTTT. It encodes CATSREEGAGQPQHF.

The chain has TRBV5-8 and TRBJ1-3; D gene unclear. CDR1 SGHTS and CDR2 YDEGEE come from the germline V gene. V lost 4 bases to trimming and J lost 7 bases, with 12 bases between them. This CDR3 has 13 residues. CDR3 sequence (DNA): TGTGCCAGCAGCAGACGGGCGGGGAACACCATATATTTT. It yields the protein CASSRRAGNTIYF.

The chain employs TRBV7-9 and TRBJ2-3, with a tentative D call TRBD2 (6 bases). The CDR3 sequence is 15 residues long. Per the germline V gene, CDR1 is SEHNR and CDR2 is FQNEAQ (reference sequence). V was clipped by 5 bases and J by 4 bases, with 16 bases between them. This chain's CDR3 is CASSRSREDPDTQYF. Written as DNA, the CDR3 is TGTGCCAGCAGCCGCAGTAGGGAGGATCCAGATACGCAGTATTTT. The entire variable domain, with the rest obtained from reference TRBV7-9 and TRBJ2-3, is as follows: DTGVSQNPRHKITKRGQNVTFRCDPISEHNRLYWYRQTLGQGPEFLTYFQNEAQLEKSRLLSDRFSAERPKGSFSTLEIQRTEQGDSAMYLCASSRSREDPDTQYFGPGTRLTVL.

This chain uses TRBV21-1 with TRBJ2-4; the D call TRBD2 from the table was never checked on the DNA. TRBV21-1 is recorded as a pseudogene. The CDR3 sequence is 17 residues long. In nucleotides, the CDR3 is TGTGCCAGCAGCGAATTCGAGGCGGGAGCAACCCAGGACATTCAGTACTTC. Translating it yields CASSEFEAGATQDIQYF.

The rearrangement joins TRBV2 to TRBJ1-5; weak D call: TRBD1 (5 bases). Germline CDR1 reads SNHLY; CDR2 reads FYNNEI. Trimming removed 1 base from V and 7 bases from J, with 11 bases in between. The CDR3 runs 14 residues. Here the CDR3 reads CASSEGQGGQPQHF. The CDR3 DNA follows: TGTGCCAGCAGTGAAGGGCAGGGAGGGCAGCCCCAGCATTTT. Using reference TRBV2 and TRBJ1-5 for the parts outside the CDR3, the full variable domain is EPEVTQTPSHQVTQMGQEVILRCVPISNHLYFYWYRQILGQKVEFLVSFYNNEISEKSEIFDDQFSVERPDGSNFTLKIRSTKLEDSAMYFCASSEGQGGQPQHFGDGTRLSIL.